The clone carrying this T cell receptor beta chain was seen many times. The data were taken from a study of early T cells in non-severe SARS-CoV-2 infection. The wider study: Sequencing used unsorted whole-blood bulk RNA, so chains lack pairing.

The ends were cut back, 7 bases at V and 5 bases at J, with 12 bases in the middle. The CDR3 totals 13 residues. In TCRdb, the 5' RACE reads were re-called with MiXCR into one record per CDR3 protein. The sample lists 66,000 or so distinct CDR3 sequences; 10% to 14% were seen once. This receptor was taken from an adult who was a healthcare worker with PCR-confirmed SARS-CoV-2 infection or an uninfected control (not recorded which). V and J are TRBV12-3 or TRBV12-4 and TRBJ2-1, with D perhaps given as TRBD1 or TRBD2 (5 bases each). Material: whole blood. The CDR3 loop reads CASKGEGNNEQFF. The DNA for the CDR3 is TGTGCCAGCAAGGGCGAGGGGAACAATGAGCAGTTCTTC.